Shown below are 10 T cell receptor beta chains from a single sample sequenced in a study of T cell repertoires in cytomegalovirus infection. Via MiXCR, TCRdb re-called the reads, giving one row per CDR3 protein. This sample yields 740,000 or so distinct CDR3 sequences, of which about a third are seen a single time; roughly 2.8% belongs to the top ten. Sequences were obtained from PBMCs. The origin of the receptors is a human donor in good health (CMV status not recorded). Some clones in this sample may be carry-over from other donors' samples.

This clonotype was observed a few times. The chain links TRBV2 to TRBJ1-1; 7 nucleotides agree with TRBD1. Losses at the gene ends were 6 bases for V and 0 bases for J; bases not matched to a gene: 4. Germline V CDR1 and CDR2: SNHLY, FYNNEI. The CDR3 runs to 14 residues. CDR3 bases: TGTGCCAGCAGGCACGGACAGGTGAACACTGAAGCTTTCTTT. Its translation is CASRHGQVNTEAFF.

As for this clonotype: One end of the junction does not line up with germline, which may come from a read error. The chain combines TRBV28 with TRBJ2-3, with unresolved D. The germline gives CDR1 MDHEN, CDR2 SYDVKM. The CDR3 spans 14 residues. The CDR3 sequence is CAISLGSRVETQYF. In nucleotides, the CDR3 is TGTGCCATCAGTTTAGGGTCAAGGGTAGAGACGCAGTATTTT.

This rearrangement joins TRBV7-3 to TRBJ2-1, with 7 bases identical to TRBD1. V was pared by 4 bases and J by 7 bases, with 10 bases of the junction left unmatched. The CDR3 runs 15 residues. Looked up from germline, CDR1 is SGHTA and CDR2 is FQGTGA. The chain's CDR3 is CASSSSGTVTNEQFF. The CDR3 DNA follows: TGTGCCAGCAGCTCATCCGGGACAGTCACGAATGAGCAGTTCTTC.

This sequence joins TRBV4-1 and TRBJ2-7; unclear D gene. CDR3 length equals 13 residues. Trimming cost V 1 base and J 5 bases, with 9 bases left between them. Per the germline V gene, CDR1 is MGHRA and CDR2 is YSYEKL. The CDR3 region is CASSQGQWNEQYF. The CDR3, as DNA: TGCGCCAGCAGCCAAGGGCAATGGAACGAGCAGTACTTC.

The sample holds many counts of this clonotype. The rearrangement links TRBV7-2 to TRBJ1-2; tentative D call: TRBD1 (6 bases). CDR3 length: 15 residues. Trimming removed 5 bases from V and 3 bases from J, with 16 bases in between. Germline lookup yields CDR1 SGHTA and CDR2 FQGNSA. This chain's CDR3 is CASSPRGRGHYGYTF. Written as DNA, the CDR3 is TGTGCCAGCAGCCCCCGGGGCAGGGGCCACTATGGCTACACCTTC. Combining the CDR3 with reference TRBV7-2 and TRBJ1-2 gives the whole variable domain GAGVSQSPSNKVTEKGKDVELRCDPISGHTALYWYRQSLGQGLEFLIYFQGNSAPDKSGLPSDRFSAERTGGSVSTLTIQRTQQEDSAVYLCASSPRGRGHYGYTFGSGTRLTVV.

In regard to this clonotype: A read error is possible here, since a much larger clone lies one base away. The rearrangement uses TRBV7-2 and TRBJ2-5; 9 positions match TRBD1. V lost 7 bases, J lost 9 bases, and 18 bases stayed unmatched. CDR3 length equals 16 residues. The germline gives CDR1 SGHTA, CDR2 FQGNSA. DNA of the CDR3: TGTGCCAGCATCAAAACCGGGACAGGGTCTATAAGGGCCCAGTACTTC. Its protein product is CASIKTGTGSIRAQYF.

As to this clonotype: The junction does not match germline at one end; this may be a read error. The chain carries TRBV28 and TRBJ2-7, with 7 nucleotides matching TRBD1. This CDR3 region has 14 residues. Germline V gene data show CDR1 as MDHEN and CDR2 as SYDVKM. The DNA of the CDR3 is TGTGCCAGCAGTTTATGGGCCCCGACAGGGAGATTGCACTTC. It specifies CASSLWAPTGRLHF.

This clonotype turned up a few times. The genes are TRBV6-6 and TRBJ2-4; the D call may be TRBD1 or TRBD2 (5 bases each). Germline V lookup: CDR1 MNHNY, CDR2 SVGAGI (reference sequence). V lost 3 bases and J lost 5, with 17 bases in between. The CDR3 covers 16 residues. The CDR3 DNA is TGTGCCAGCAGTTATTTGGGACGGACAAGCCAAAACATTCAGTACTTC. It yields the protein CASSYLGRTSQNIQYF.

This clonotype was observed a single time. A much larger clone differs from this one at a single base, so this may be a read error. J is TRBJ1-5 and V is TRBV7-2; 11 bases are a match to TRBD1. The CDR3 consists of 14 residues. CDR1 and CDR2 (germline): SGHTA, FQGNSA. The V segment lost 9 bases and the J segment 9 bases; nucleotides outside the gene matches: 10. This chain's CDR3 is CARSLDRGLRPQHF. The CDR3, as DNA: TGTGCCAGAAGCCTGGACAGGGGGCTTAGGCCCCAGCATTTT.

This clonotype has just a few counts. The chain links TRBV14 to TRBJ1-4; tentative D call: TRBD1 (5 bases). The CDR3 loop spans 13 amino acids. Germline V CDR1 and CDR2: SGHDN, FVKESK. V was shortened by 5 bases and J by 3 bases, with 7 bases between the two germline ends. CDR3 amino acids: CASSRGANEKLFF. Written as DNA, the CDR3 is TGTGCCAGCAGCAGGGGAGCTAATGAAAAACTGTTTTTT. Combining the CDR3 with reference TRBV14 and TRBJ1-4 gives the whole variable domain EAGVTQFPSHSVIEKGQTVTLRCDPISGHDNLYWYRRVMGKEIKFLLHFVKESKQDESGMPNNRFLAERTGGTYSTLKVQPAELEDSGVYFCASSRGANEKLFFGSGTQLSVL.